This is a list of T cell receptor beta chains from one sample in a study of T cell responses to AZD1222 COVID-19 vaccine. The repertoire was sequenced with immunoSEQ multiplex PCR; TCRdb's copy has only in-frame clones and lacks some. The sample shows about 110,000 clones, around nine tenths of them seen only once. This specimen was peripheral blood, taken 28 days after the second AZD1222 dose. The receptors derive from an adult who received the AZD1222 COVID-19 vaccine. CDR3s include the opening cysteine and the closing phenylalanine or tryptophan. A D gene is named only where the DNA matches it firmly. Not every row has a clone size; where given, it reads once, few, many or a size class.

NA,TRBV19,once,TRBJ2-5,TGTGCCAGTAGTACGCCACCAGGTTTGGAGACCCAGTACTTC,CASSTPPGLETQYF
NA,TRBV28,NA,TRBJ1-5,TGTGCCAGCAGTTTAGCCGGGAGCGCAAATCAGCCCCAGCATTTT,CASSLAGSANQPQHF
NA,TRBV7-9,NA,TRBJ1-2,TGTGCCAGCAGCCTTACGGGGTCCCTGGGTGGCTACACCTTC,CASSLTGSLGGYTF
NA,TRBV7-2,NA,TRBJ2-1,TGTGCCAGCAGCTCCCGACCCGACAGGATCGCCCCCTACAATGAGCAGTTCTTC,CASSSRPDRIAPYNEQFF
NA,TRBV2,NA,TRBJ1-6,TGTGCCAGCAACCAAGAAGGCGCAGGGTTCCTCCACTTT,CASNQEGAGFLHF
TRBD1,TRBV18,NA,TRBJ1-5,TGTGCCAGCTCACCGTCGACAGGGAGGCTCGGTCAGCCCCAGCATTTT,CASSPSTGRLGQPQHF
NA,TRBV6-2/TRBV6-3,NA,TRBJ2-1,TGTGCCAGCAGTTACATGGCCGGGGCAGTCGGGCAGTTCTTC,CASSYMAGAVGQFF
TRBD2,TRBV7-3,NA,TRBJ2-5,TGTGCCAGCAGCTTACAGCGGGGGGGCTTGGAGACCCAGTACTTC,CASSLQRGGLETQYF
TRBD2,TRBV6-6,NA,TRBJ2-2,TGTGCCAGCAGACCTGGACTAGCGACGAACACCGGGGAGCTGTTTTTT,CASRPGLATNTGELFF
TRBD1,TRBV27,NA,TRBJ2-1,TGTGCCAGCAGGTCCTGGGCGGGACAGGGTGATCTAGGGCAGTTCTTC,CASRSWAGQGDLGQFF
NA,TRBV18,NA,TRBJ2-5,TGTGCCAGCTCACCGGGCAGAGAGACCCAGTACTTC,CASSPGRETQYF
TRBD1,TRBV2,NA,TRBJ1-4,TGTGCCAGCAGTGGATCCGGGACAGGGGGTGAAAAACTGTTTTTT,CASSGSGTGGEKLFF
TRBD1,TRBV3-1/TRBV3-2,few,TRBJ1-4,TGTGCCAGCAGCCAAGATCTACCGGGACAGCTGTATAATGAAAAACTGTTTTTT,CASSQDLPGQLYNEKLFF
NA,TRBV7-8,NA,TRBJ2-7,TGTGCCAGCAGCTTAGCGGGCGGAGAGCAGTACTTC,CASSLAGGEQYF
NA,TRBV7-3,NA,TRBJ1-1,TGTGCCAGCAGCTTATCTCAGAACACTGAAGCTTTCTTT,CASSLSQNTEAFF
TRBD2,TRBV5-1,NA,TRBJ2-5,TGCGCCAGCAGCTTGACTAGCGGGGGGGCGGAGACCCAGTACTTC,CASSLTSGGAETQYF
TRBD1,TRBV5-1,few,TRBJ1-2,TGCGCCAGCAGTCTGACAGGGGGCCTTGGCTACACCTTC,CASSLTGGLGYTF
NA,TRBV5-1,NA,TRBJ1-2,TGCGCCAGCAGACAAGACTTCTATGGCTACACCTTC,CASRQDFYGYTF
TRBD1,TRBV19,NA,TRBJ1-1,TGTGCCAGTAGACCCCGACAGGGGAACACTGAAGCTTTCTTT,CASRPRQGNTEAFF
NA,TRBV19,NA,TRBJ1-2,TGTGCCAGTAGTATCTTGACTTTCCCCCCAATCTATGGCTACACCTTC,CASSILTFPPIYGYTF
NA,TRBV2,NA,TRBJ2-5,TGTGCCAGCAGTGTTGGGGAGCAAGAGACCCAGTACTTC,CASSVGEQETQYF
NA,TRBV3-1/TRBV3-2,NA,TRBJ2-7,TGTGCCAGCAGCCAATCCTCCTGGAGGACTGGTGGATACGAGCAGTACTTC,CASSQSSWRTGGYEQYF
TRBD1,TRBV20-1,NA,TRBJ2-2,TGCAGTGCTAGTAGTACAGGGGCCGGGGAGCTGTTTTTT,CSASSTGAGELFF
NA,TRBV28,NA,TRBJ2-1,TGTGCCAGCAGTTCCCCCCAGGGTAATACTTACAATGAGCAGTTCTTC,CASSSPQGNTYNEQFF
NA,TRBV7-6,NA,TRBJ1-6,TGTGCCAGCAGCTTAGGACCCCCGGAGGCGGACACACCCCTCCACTTT,CASSLGPPEADTPLHF
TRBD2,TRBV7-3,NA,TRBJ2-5,TGTGCCAGCAGCTACGGACTAGCGGGAGAGACCCAGTACTTC,CASSYGLAGETQYF
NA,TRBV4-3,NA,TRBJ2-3,TGCGCCAGCAGCCCGGGTGGGGCAGATACGCAGTATTTT,CASSPGGADTQYF
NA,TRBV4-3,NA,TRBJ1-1,TGCGCCAGCAGCCGCATAGCGACAGCGAACACTGAAGCTTTCTTT,CASSRIATANTEAFF
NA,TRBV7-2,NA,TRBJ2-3,TGTGCCAGCAACCGGGGGCCGGGGACAGATACGCAGTATTTT,CASNRGPGTDTQYF
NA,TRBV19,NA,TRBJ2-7,TGTGCTTCCACTGGGCCCGGGGGCGGTCAACGCGAGCAGTACTTC,CASTGPGGGQREQYF
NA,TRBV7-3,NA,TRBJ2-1,TGTGCCAGCAGTTCGACAGCGGACAATGAGCAGTTCTTC,CASSSTADNEQFF
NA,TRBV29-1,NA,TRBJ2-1,TGCAGCGTTGAATTCAGTGTCGGGGATGAGCAGTTCTTC,CSVEFSVGDEQFF
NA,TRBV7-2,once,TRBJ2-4,TGTGCCAGCAGCCCAGGGGAACATAACATTCAGTACTTC,CASSPGEHNIQYF
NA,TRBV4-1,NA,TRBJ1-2,TGCGCCAGCAGCCAAGTCGGCAGGGCTATCTATGGCTACACCTTC,CASSQVGRAIYGYTF
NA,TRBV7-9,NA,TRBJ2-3,TGTGCCAGCAGCTTTACTGGGAACGCAGATACGCAGTATTTT,CASSFTGNADTQYF
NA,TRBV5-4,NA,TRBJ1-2,TGTGCCAGCAGCTTGGTAGGCTTACAGACCCGCAATGGCTACACCTTC,CASSLVGLQTRNGYTF
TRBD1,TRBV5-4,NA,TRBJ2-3,TGTGCCAGCAGCTTATGGACAGGGGGGTGGACAGATACGCAGTATTTT,CASSLWTGGWTDTQYF
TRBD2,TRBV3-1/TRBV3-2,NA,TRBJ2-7,TGTGCCAGCAGCCAAGGACTAGCGGGAGCCTACGAGCAGTACTTC,CASSQGLAGAYEQYF
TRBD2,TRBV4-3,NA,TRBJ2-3,TGCGCCAGCAGCCAAGAGGTTAGCGGGGGCGGAGATACGCAGTATTTT,CASSQEVSGGGDTQYF
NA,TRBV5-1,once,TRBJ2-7,TGCGCCAGCAGCTTTCTTGACGAGCAGTACTTC,CASSFLDEQYF
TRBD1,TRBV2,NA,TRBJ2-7,TGTGCCAGCAGGGGACAGGGCCCTTCCGAGCAGTACTTC,CASRGQGPSEQYF
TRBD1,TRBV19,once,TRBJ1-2,TGTGCCAGTAGTATAATTCTCTGGGACAGGGCTTATGGCTACACCTTC,CASSIILWDRAYGYTF
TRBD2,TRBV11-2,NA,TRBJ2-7,TGTGCCAGCAGCTTGGAGGTTTTAGCGGGGACCTACGAGCAGTACTTC,CASSLEVLAGTYEQYF
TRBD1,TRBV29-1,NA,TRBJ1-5,TGCAGCGCTTTGACAGGGGAGAATCAGCCCCAGCATTTT,CSALTGENQPQHF
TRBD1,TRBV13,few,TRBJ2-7,TGTGCCAGCAGCTTAGTAGGGACAGGGGGCTCACGGTACTTC,CASSLVGTGGSRYF
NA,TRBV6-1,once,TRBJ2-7,TGTGCCAGCAGTTCCCTCTACGAGCAGTACTTC,CASSSLYEQYF
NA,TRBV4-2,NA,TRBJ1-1,TGTGCCAGCAGCCAAAGGTCCGGGGTTCAGTTTGTGGGCACTGAAGCTTTCTTT,CASSQRSGVQFVGTEAFF
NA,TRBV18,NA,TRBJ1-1,TGTGCCAGCTCATCCTCGGGAGGAGTCTTTGAAGCTTTCTTT,CASSSSGGVFEAFF
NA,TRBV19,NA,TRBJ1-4,TGTGCCAGTAGTCCGCCCGGACAAGCAACTAATGAAAAACTGTTTTTT,CASSPPGQATNEKLFF
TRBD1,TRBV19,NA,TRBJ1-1,TGTGCCAGTAGTACGGGGACAGTAATAGAGACTGAAGCTTTCTTT,CASSTGTVIETEAFF
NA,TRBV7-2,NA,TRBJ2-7,TGTGCCAGCAGCTCCTTCTACGAGCAGTACTTC,CASSSFYEQYF
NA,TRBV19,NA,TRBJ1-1,TGTGCCACCCAGGGGTTTGAGACTGAAGCTTTCTTT,CATQGFETEAFF
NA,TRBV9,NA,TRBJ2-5,TGTGCCAGCAGTCGATTACCGGGGACCCAGACGGAGACCCAGTACTTC,CASSRLPGTQTETQYF